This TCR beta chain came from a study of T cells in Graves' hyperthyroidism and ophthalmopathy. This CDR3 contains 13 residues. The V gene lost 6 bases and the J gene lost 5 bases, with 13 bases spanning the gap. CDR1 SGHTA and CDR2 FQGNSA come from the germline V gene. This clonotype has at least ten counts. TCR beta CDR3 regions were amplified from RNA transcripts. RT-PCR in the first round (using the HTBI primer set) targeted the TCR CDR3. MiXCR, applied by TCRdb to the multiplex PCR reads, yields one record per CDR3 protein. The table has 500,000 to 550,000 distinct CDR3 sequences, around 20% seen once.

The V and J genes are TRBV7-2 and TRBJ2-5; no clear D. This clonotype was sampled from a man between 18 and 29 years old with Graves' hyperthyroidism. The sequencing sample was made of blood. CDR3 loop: CASSSRYGETQYF. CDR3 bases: TGTGCCAGCAGTTCTCGGTACGGGGAGACCCAGTACTTC.